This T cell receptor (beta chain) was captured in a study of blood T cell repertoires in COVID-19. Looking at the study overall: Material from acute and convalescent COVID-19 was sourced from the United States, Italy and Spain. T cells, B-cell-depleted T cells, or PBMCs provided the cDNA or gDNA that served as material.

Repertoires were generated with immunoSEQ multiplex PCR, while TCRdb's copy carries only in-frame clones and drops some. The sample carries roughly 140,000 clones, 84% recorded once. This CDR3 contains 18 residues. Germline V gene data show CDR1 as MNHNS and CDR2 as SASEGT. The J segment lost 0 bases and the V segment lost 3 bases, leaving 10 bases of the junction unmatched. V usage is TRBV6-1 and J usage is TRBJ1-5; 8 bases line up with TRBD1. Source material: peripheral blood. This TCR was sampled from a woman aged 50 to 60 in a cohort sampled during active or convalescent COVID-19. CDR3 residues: CASSDKQGGRYSNQPQHF. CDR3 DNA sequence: TGTGCCAGCAGTGACAAACAGGGGGGCCGTTATAGCAATCAGCCCCAGCATTTT.